This T cell receptor (beta chain) is from a study of graft-versus-host responses after intestinal transplantation. Study context: Uniformly, recipients were administered anti-thymocyte globulin induction with subsequent tacrolimus and steroids for approximately 3 years.

CD3+CD4+ and CD3+CD8+ responders that were proliferating and CFSE-low were sorted post-reaction. The CDR3 totals 13 residues. The germline V gene encodes CDR1 ENHRY and CDR2 SYGVKD. The trim removed 4 bases at V and 7 bases at J, leaving 3 bases unmatched. TCRdb's table, derived via immunoSEQ multiplex PCR, lists solely in-frame clones and lacks some. The table includes around 19,000 clones, about half detected once. Whole-study results and caveats: GvH clonotypes were identified within recipient marrow, with a subset emerging first in ileum or blood. With peak circulating GvH clone levels came an association with early post-transplant HvG declines.

V is TRBV10-3 and J is TRBJ2-1; 8 bases fit TRBD1. Sequenced material: alloreactive CD4+ T cells from a mixed lymphocyte reaction culture, taken before intestinal transplant. The subset is: CFSE-low proliferating T cells sorted from approximately 6-day pre-transplant mixed lymphocyte reaction (GvH or HvG direction). The clonotype was recovered from a human patient who received an intestinal transplant. This CDR3 reads CAISGQGWNEQFF. The CDR3 DNA follows: TGTGCCATCAGTGGACAGGGGTGGAATGAGCAGTTCTTC.